The text below deals with one TCR beta chain. The data derive from a study of blood T cell repertoires in COVID-19. As for the study in general: Collection of acute and convalescent COVID-19 samples took place in the United States, Italy and Spain. T cells, B-cell-depleted T cells, or PBMCs supplied cDNA or gDNA.

The germline CDR1 and CDR2 sequences are LNHDA and SQIVND (reference sequence). This CDR3 region has 13 residues. Losses at the gene ends were 3 bases for V and 11 bases for J; bases not matched to a gene: 8. How the authors handled the data: Reference gene primer amplification gave estimated nucleated cell counts. Generated by immunoSEQ multiplex PCR, the TCRdb table keeps only in-frame clones and is missing some. That table is the source of V, J and clone size, and D and trimming were worked out from the DNA. The sample includes 150,000 to 200,000 clones, roughly 89% of them seen just once. This TCR derives from a young man with active or convalescent COVID-19. Sequences were obtained from peripheral blood. This chain connects TRBV19 to TRBJ1-1; TRBD1 matches at 8 bases. CDR3 in DNA: TGTGCCAGTAGTATTCGGGGGACAGGACCCGCTTTCTTT. Translation gives CASSIRGTGPAFF.